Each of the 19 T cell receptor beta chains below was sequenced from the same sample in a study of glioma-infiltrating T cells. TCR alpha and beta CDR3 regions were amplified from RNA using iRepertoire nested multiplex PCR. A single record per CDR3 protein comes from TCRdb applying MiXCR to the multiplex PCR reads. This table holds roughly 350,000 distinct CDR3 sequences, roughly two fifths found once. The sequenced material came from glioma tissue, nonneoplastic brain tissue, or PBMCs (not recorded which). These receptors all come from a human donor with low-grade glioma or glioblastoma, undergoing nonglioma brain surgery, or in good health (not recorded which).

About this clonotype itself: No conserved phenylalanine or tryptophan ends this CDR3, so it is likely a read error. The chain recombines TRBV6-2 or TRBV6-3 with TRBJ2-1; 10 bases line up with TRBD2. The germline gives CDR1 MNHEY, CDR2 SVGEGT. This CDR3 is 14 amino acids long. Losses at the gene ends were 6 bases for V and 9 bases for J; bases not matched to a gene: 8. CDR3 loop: CASSGRSSGGEQFL. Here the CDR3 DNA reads TGTGCCAGCAGCGGAAGGTCTAGCGGGGGTGAGCAGTTCCTC.

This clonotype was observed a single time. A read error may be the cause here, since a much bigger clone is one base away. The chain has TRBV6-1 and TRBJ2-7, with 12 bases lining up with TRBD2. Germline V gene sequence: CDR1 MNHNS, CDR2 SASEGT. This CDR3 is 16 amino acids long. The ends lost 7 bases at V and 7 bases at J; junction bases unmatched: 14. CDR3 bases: TGTGCCAGCACACCGACTAGCGGGAGAATTCTACGGGAGCAGTACTTC. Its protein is CASTPTSGRILREQYF.

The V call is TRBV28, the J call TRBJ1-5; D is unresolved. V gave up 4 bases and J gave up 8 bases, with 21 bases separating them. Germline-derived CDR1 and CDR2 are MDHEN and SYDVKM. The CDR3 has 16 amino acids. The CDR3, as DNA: TGTGCCAGCAGTTACGTGTCAGCTCCCAATAATAAGCCCCAGCATTTT. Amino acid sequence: CASSYVSAPNNKPQHF.

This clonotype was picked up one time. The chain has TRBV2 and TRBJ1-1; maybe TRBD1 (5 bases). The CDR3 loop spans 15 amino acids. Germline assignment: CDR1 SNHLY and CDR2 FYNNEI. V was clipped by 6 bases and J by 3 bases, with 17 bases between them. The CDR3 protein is CASRLGRVVDTEAFF. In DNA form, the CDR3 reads TGTGCCAGCAGACTGGGGCGGGTCGTAGACACTGAAGCTTTCTTT.

As DNA, the CDR3 is TGTGCCAGCAGCTTACTTATAGGGGGGACTGAAGCTTTCTTT. As protein: CASSLLIGGTEAFF. The chain links TRBV7-2 to TRBJ1-1, with D maybe TRBD1 (6 bases). V was pared by 2 bases and J by 5 bases, with 12 bases between. Germline V gene sequence: CDR1 SGHTA, CDR2 FQGNSA. The CDR3 is 14 residues long.

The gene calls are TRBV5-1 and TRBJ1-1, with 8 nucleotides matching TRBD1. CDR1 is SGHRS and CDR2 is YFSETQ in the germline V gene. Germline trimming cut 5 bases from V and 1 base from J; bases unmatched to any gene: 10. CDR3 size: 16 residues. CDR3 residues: CASRMLGTGSNTEAFF. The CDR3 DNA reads TGCGCCAGCAGGATGCTGGGGACAGGATCGAACACTGAAGCTTTCTTT.

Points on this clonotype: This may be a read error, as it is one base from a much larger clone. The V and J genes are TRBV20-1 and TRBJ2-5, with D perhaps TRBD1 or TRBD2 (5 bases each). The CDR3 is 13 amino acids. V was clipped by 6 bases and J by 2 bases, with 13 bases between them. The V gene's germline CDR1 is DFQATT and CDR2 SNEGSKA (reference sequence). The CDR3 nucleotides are TGCAGTGCCCCCGGGGCACAACAAGAGACCCAGTACTTC. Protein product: CSAPGAQQETQYF.

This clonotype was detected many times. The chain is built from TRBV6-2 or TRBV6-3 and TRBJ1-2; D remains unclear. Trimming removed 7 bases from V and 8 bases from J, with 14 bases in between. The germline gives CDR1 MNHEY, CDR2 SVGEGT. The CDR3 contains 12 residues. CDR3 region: CASTGLGEGYTF. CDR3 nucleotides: TGTGCCAGCACCGGACTTGGGGAGGGCTACACCTTC.

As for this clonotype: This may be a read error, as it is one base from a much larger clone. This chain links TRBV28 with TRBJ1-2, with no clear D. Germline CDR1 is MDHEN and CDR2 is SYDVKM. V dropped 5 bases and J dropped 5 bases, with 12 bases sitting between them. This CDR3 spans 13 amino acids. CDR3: CASSERRGYGYTF. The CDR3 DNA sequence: TGTGCCAGCAGTGAACGACGAGGGTATGGCTACACCTTC.

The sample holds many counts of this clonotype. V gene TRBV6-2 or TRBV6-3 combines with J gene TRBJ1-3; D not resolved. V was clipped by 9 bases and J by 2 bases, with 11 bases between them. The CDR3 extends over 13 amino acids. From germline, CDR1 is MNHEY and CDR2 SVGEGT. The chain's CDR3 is CASCETPGNTIYF. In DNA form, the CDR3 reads TGTGCCAGTTGTGAGACTCCTGGAAACACCATATATTTT.

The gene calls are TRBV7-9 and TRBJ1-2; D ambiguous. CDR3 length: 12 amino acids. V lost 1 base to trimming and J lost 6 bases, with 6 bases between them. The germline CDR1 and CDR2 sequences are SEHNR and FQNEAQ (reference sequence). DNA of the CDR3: TGTGCCAGCAGCTTAGGGCAGAATGGCTACACCTTC. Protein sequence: CASSLGQNGYTF.

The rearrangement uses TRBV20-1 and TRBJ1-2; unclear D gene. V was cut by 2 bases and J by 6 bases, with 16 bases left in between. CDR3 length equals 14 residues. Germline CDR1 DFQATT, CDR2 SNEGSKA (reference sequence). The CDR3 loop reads CSARSYSRRNGYTF. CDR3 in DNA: TGCAGTGCTAGATCATACAGTCGTCGTAATGGCTACACCTTC.

The CDR3, as DNA: TGTGCCAGTAGTATGGGACAGGGCTTTCAGCCCCAGCATTTT. As protein: CASSMGQGFQPQHF. V gene TRBV19 combines with J gene TRBJ1-5, with 9 bases matching TRBD1. Losses at the gene ends were 3 bases for V and 6 bases for J; bases not matched to a gene: 3. CDR3 size: 14 residues. Germline V gene lookup returns CDR1 LNHDA and CDR2 SQIVND (reference sequence).

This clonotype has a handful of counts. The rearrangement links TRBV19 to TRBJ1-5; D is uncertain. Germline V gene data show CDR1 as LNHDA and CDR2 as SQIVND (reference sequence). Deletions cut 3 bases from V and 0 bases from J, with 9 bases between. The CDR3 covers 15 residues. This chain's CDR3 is CASSIEGVSNQPQHF. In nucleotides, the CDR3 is TGTGCCAGTAGTATCGAAGGAGTTAGCAATCAGCCCCAGCATTTT.

The chain's CDR3 is CASSFTGLYEQYF. CDR3 DNA: TGTGCCAGCAGCTTTACAGGGCTCTACGAGCAGTACTTC. This chain joins TRBV7-2 and TRBJ2-7, with D maybe TRBD1 (6 bases). Germline CDR1 and CDR2: SGHTA and FQGNSA. V was pared by 3 bases and J by 3 bases, with 9 bases between. The CDR3 has 13 amino acids.

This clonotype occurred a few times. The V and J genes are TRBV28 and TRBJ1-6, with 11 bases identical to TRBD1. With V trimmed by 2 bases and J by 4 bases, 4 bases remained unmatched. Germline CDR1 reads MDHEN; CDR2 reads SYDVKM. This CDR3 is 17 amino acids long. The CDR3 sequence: CASSLAGQGGYNSPLHF. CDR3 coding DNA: TGTGCCAGCAGTTTAGCGGGACAGGGGGGTTATAATTCACCCCTCCACTTT.

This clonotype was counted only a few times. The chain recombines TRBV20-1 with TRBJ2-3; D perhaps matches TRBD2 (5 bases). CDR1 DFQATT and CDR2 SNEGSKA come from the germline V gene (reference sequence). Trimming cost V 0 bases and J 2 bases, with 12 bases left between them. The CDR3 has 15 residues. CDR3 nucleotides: TGCAGTGCTAGAGATGAAAGCGGACCCACAGATACGCAGTATTTT. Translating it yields CSARDESGPTDTQYF.

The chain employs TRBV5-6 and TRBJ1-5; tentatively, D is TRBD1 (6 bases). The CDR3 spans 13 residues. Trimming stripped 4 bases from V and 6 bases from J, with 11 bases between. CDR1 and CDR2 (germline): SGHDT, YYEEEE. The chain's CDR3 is CASSANRAQPQHF. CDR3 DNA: TGTGCCAGCAGCGCGAACAGGGCTCAGCCCCAGCATTTT.

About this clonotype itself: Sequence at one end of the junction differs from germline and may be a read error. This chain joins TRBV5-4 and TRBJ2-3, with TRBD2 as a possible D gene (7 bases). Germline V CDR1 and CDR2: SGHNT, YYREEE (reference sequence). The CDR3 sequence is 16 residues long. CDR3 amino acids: CASSLLAGAATGTQYF. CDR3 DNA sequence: TGTGCCAGCAGCCTTTTGGCGGGGGCAGCGACAGGTACGCAGTATTTT.